This T cell receptor beta chain originates from a study of cytomegalovirus exposure and HLA in healthy donors. Whole-study findings and limits: The investigators catalogued 160 or so TCR beta chains as cytomegalovirus-associated.

The primer mix had 60 Vbeta and 13 Jbeta primers. TCRdb's copy holds only in-frame clones and misses some; the assay was immunoSEQ multiplex PCR. The profile covers approximately 100,000 clones, with around 77% appearing a single time and about 10% taken by the ten largest. The V end was cut by 0 bases, the J end by 6 bases, with 13 bases between. CDR1 is SGHDT and CDR2 is YYEEEE in the germline V gene. This CDR3 region has 15 residues. This clone came up a few times. Its antigen remains unidentified. The chain couples TRBV5-6 to TRBJ1-5; D is ambiguous. This clonotype was sampled from a man aged 40-55 years in good health and CMV-seropositive. The sequencing sample was made of PBMCs. CDR3 sequence (DNA): TGTGCCAGCAGCTTGGGGGGAGGGCAATTTCAGCCCCAGCATTTT. Residues: CASSLGGGQFQPQHF.